The clone carrying this TCR beta chain was counted only a few times. What it binds is not known. This sample is drawn from a study of beta chain features in type 1 diabetes. Study results and caveats: TCRB CDR3 length was moderately but significantly reduced in all four CD4+ subsets of Type 1 diabetes patients.

The CDR3 sequence is 14 residues long. Germline V CDR1 and CDR2: SQVTM, ANQGSEA. V was pared by 7 bases and J by 3 bases, with 19 bases between. Of the isolated RNA, all was reverse transcribed, and so the sequenced material was expressed TCRB transcripts. Some clones are missing from TCRdb's copy, which holds only in-frame ones; the method was immunoSEQ multiplex PCR. This table has 500,000 to 850,000 clones, more than 13% appearing once. This chain connects TRBV29-1 to TRBJ2-7; perhaps D is TRBD1 or TRBD2 (5 bases each). What was sequenced was naive CD4+ T cells from blood. This TCR derives from a man between 18 and 29 years old with type 1 diabetes. CDR3 sequence: CSAGPRDGIYEQYF. The CDR3 region has the DNA TGCAGCGCGGGCCCCCGGGACGGAATCTACGAGCAGTACTTC.